A selection of T cell receptor beta chains follows, all from one sample in a study of CXCR3-negative and CXCR3-positive naive CD8 T cells. Reanalyzing the 5' RACE reads, TCRdb keeps one entry per CDR3 protein, without DNA. The sample includes approximately 90,000 distinct CDR3 sequences. The sequenced sample consisted of naive CXCR3+ CD8+ T cells from blood. The receptors stem from a human donor in good health. Some clones in this sample may be carry-over from other donors' samples. Each CDR3 is given with its conserved first and last residue. Fields, in order: J gene, V gene, CDR3 protein.

J gene: TRBJ2-1
V gene: TRBV14
CDR3 protein: CASSQSEVAGLNEQFF

J gene: TRBJ2-3
V gene: TRBV27
CDR3 protein: CASSSRAPQFADLTDTQYF

J gene: TRBJ1-6
V gene: TRBV5-1
CDR3 protein: CASSSDRNSPLHF

J gene: TRBJ2-3
V gene: TRBV14
CDR3 protein: CASSLWGGGTTDTQYF

J gene: TRBJ2-7
V gene: TRBV5-1
CDR3 protein: CASSSGTSGADEQYF

J gene: TRBJ2-7
V gene: TRBV23-1
CDR3 protein: CASSPDPGLLYERYF

J gene: TRBJ2-3
V gene: TRBV7-9
CDR3 protein: CASSLLPTDTQYF

J gene: TRBJ2-5
V gene: TRBV29-1
CDR3 protein: CSVGQWETQYF

J gene: TRBJ1-4
V gene: TRBV12-3/TRBV12-4
CDR3 protein: CASSFQGREKLFF

J gene: TRBJ2-4
V gene: TRBV7-8
CDR3 protein: CASSLGPSNIQYF

J gene: TRBJ2-7
V gene: TRBV18
CDR3 protein: CASSPDVSSYEQYF

J gene: TRBJ2-2
V gene: TRBV2
CDR3 protein: CASSDEAGQPNTGELFF